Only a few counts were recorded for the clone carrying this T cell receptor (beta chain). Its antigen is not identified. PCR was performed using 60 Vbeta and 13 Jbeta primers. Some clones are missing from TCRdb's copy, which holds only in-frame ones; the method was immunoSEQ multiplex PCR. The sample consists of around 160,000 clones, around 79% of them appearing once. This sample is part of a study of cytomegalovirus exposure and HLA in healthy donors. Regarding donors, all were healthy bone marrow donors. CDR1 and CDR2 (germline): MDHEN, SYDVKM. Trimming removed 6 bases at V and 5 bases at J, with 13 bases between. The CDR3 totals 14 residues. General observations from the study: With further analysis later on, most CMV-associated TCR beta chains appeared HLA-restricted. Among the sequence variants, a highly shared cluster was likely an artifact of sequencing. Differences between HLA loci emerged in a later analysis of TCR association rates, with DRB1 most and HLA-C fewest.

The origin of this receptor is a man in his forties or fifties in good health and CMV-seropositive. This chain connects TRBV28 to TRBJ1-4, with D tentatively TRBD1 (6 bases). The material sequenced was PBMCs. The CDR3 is CASSPTGWNEKLFF. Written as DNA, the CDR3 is TGTGCCAGCAGCCCCACAGGGTGGAATGAAAAACTGTTTTTT.